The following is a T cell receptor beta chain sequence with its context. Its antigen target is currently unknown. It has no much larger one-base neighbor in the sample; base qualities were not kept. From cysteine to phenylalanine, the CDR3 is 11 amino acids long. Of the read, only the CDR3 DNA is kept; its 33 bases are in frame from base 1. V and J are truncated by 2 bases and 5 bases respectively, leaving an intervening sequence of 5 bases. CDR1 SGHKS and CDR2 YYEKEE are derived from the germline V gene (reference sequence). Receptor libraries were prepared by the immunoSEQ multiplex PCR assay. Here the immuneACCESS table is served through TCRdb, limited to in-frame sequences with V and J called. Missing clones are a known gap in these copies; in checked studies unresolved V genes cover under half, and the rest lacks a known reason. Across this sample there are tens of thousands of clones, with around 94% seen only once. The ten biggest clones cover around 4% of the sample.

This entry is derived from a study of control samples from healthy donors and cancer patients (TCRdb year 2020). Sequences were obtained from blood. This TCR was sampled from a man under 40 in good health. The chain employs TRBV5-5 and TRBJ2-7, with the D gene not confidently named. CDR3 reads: CASSFSDEQYF. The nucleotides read TGTGCCAGCAGCTTCTCAGACGAGCAGTACTTC.